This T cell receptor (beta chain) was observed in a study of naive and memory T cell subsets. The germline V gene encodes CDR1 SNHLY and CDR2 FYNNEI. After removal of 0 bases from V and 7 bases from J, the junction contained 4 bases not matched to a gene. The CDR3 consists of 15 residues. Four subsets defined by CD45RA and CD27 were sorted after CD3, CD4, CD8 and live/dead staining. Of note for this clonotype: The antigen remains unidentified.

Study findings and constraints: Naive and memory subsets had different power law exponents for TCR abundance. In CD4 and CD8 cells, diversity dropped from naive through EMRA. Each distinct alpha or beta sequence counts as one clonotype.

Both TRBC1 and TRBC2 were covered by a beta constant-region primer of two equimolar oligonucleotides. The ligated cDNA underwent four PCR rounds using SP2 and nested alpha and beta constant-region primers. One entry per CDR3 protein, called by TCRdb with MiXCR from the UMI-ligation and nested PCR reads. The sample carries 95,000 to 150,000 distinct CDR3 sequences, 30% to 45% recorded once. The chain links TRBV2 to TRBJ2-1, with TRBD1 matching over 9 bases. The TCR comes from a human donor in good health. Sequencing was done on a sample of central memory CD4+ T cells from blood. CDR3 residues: CASSEAGTGRNEQFF. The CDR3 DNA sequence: TGTGCCAGCAGTGAAGCGGGGACAGGGCGTAATGAGCAGTTCTTC. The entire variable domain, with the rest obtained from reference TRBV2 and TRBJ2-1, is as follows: EPEVTQTPSHQVTQMGQEVILRCVPISNHLYFYWYRQILGQKVEFLVSFYNNEISEKSEIFDDQFSVERPDGSNFTLKIRSTKLEDSAMYFCASSEAGTGRNEQFFGPGTRLTVL.